This entry is about one TCR beta chain. The sample belongs to a study of blood T cell repertoires in COVID-19. As for the study in general: Samples of COVID-19 (acute and convalescent) were obtained from the United States, Italy and Spain. PBMCs, B-cell-depleted T cells, or T cells were the source of the cDNA or gDNA that made up the material.

As originally analysed: Amplification with reference gene primers provided the estimates of nucleated cell counts. The data were produced by immunoSEQ multiplex PCR, yet TCRdb's version contains in-frame clones alone and is incomplete. Clone size and V and J calls were adopted from that table, with D and trimming inferred from the DNA. The sample carries 110,000 to 150,000 clones, 80% recorded once. CDR1 and CDR2 from the germline V gene are SEHNR and FQNEAQ (reference sequence). The CDR3 totals 14 residues. V was pared by 5 bases and J by 5 bases, with 6 bases of the junction left unmatched. The rearrangement uses TRBV7-9 and TRBJ2-5; 9 positions match TRBD2. This TCR was recovered from a man between 65 and 85 years old who had recovered from COVID-19. Sequenced input: peripheral blood. The CDR3 bases are TGTGCCAGCAGCGGTAGCGGGAGAGGTGAGACCCAGTACTTC. Residues: CASSGSGRGETQYF.